What follows describes a single T cell receptor beta chain. As yet, its antigen is unknown. Other DNA sequences in the sample encode the same CDR3. CDR3 length: 16 residues. From germline, CDR1 is SGHTA and CDR2 FQGNSA. V was trimmed by 5 bases and J by 2 bases, leaving 17 bases between them. Use of 60 Vbeta and 13 Jbeta primers characterized the PCR. Here immunoSEQ multiplex PCR was the method, and the copy in TCRdb shows in-frame clones only, minus some. The data hold approximately 150,000 clones, with approximately 80% observed a single time. The data belong to a study of cytomegalovirus exposure and HLA in healthy donors. About the research overall: Early released data had about 80 million unique TCRs, all coming from HLA-typed donors.

Findings and caveats of the study: Analyzed later, association rates of TCRs varied across HLA loci, with DRB1 most and HLA-C fewest. In the analysis, some V segments, TRBV6-2 and TRBV6-3 included, were excluded as indistinguishable. It was reportedly the case that the classifier diagnosed cytomegalovirus status with high specificity and sensitivity.

Sequenced input: PBMCs. The rearrangement uses TRBV7-2 and TRBJ2-3; the D gene is possibly TRBD2 (6 bases). The receptor's source is a man between 18 and 35 years old in good health and CMV-seropositive. As DNA, the CDR3 is TGTGCCAGCAGCACTCCTGGGAGGCTCCACACAGATACGCAGTATTTT. Amino acid sequence: CASSTPGRLHTDTQYF.